The 6 T cell receptor beta chains listed next were all sequenced from one sample in a study of low-dose radiotherapy and immunotherapy resistance in tumors. cDNA synthesis used a TRAV/TRBV-specific primer set for both chains. With a constant-region primer and a V-primer adapter, TCRs were subjected to approximately 18 PCR cycles of amplification. Via MiXCR, TCRdb re-called the reads, giving one row per CDR3 protein. The data show 60,000 to 90,000 distinct CDR3 sequences, around a third seen once. Time point in this sample: before trial treatment. Sample: PBMCs, taken before treatment. These receptors came from a female donor with ovarian cancer.

This clonotype was detected ten times or more. The gene calls are TRBV20-1 and TRBJ2-7, with D perhaps TRBD1 (6 bases). The CDR3 has 14 residues. The ends were cut back, 6 bases at V and 4 bases at J, with 19 bases in the middle. Germline lookup yields CDR1 DFQATT and CDR2 SNEGSKA (reference sequence). CDR3 coding DNA: TGCAGTGCCGCCGCCGGGACACTCGCGTACGAGCAGTACTTC. Translation: CSAAAGTLAYEQYF.

This clonotype was detected ten times or more. This chain connects TRBV20-1 to TRBJ2-2, with 7 bases fitting TRBD1. The V gene end was trimmed by 3 bases and the J gene end by 0 bases; junction bases not matched to a gene: 4. Germline CDR1 reads DFQATT; CDR2 reads SNEGSKA (reference sequence). CDR3 length: 15 residues. As DNA, the CDR3 is TGCAGTGCTAGCAAGGACAGGCCGAACACCGGGGAGCTGTTTTTT. It yields the protein CSASKDRPNTGELFF.

This clonotype was recorded at least ten times. V usage is TRBV11-2 and J usage is TRBJ2-2; 7 nucleotides align to TRBD1. CDR3 length: 16 amino acids. In germline, CDR1 is SGHAT, CDR2 FQNNGV. The junction had 4 bases not matched to a gene; V was cut back by 3 bases and J by 0 bases. For the CDR3, the DNA is TGTGCCAGCAGCTTGGGACAGCACCCGAACACCGGGGAGCTGTTTTTT. Residues: CASSLGQHPNTGELFF.

The table lists this clonotype with many counts. The gene calls are TRBV4-1 and TRBJ2-1; 8 nucleotides line up with TRBD2. Per germline, CDR1 MGHRA and CDR2 YSYEKL. V trimming: 4 bases; J trimming: 8 bases; junction bases outside the gene matches: 13. The CDR3 covers 16 residues. The CDR3, as DNA: TGCGCCAGCAGCCCCCGGGGAGCGGGAGACACATATGAGCAGTTCTTC. This codes for CASSPRGAGDTYEQFF.

This clonotype has ten or more counts. The V call is TRBV5-4, the J call TRBJ2-3; 10 nucleotides match TRBD2. V trimming: 4 bases; J trimming: 2 bases; junction bases outside the gene matches: 4. This CDR3 region has 15 residues. Per the germline V gene, CDR1 is SGHNT and CDR2 is YYREEE (reference sequence). The DNA of the CDR3 is TGTGCCAGCAGCCGTAGCGGGGGGAACACAGATACGCAGTATTTT. It is translated as CASSRSGGNTDTQYF.

This clonotype was recorded many times. The V gene is TRBV20-1, the J gene TRBJ2-7; TRBD1 is a possible D gene (5 bases). V was trimmed by 1 base and J by 4 bases, leaving 8 bases between them. The germline gives CDR1 DFQATT, CDR2 SNEGSKA (reference sequence). The CDR3 is 12 amino acids. This chain's CDR3 is CSARASGYEQYF. For the CDR3, the DNA is TGCAGTGCTAGAGCCTCAGGGTACGAGCAGTACTTC.